What follows are 27 T cell receptor beta chains derived from one specimen sequenced in a study of T cell repertoires in cytomegalovirus infection. For these receptors, no antigen is known. TCRdb itself ran the reads through MiXCR, one entry per CDR3 protein. This sample yields fewer than 25,000 distinct CDR3 sequences, of which about 22% are seen a single time; about nine tenths belongs to the top ten. The sequences come from CD8+ T cells from cultured PBMCs, collected from culture after CMV antigen stimulation. The source is a human donor in good health (CMV status not recorded). Some clones in this sample may be carry-over from other donors' samples.

The sample holds many counts of this clonotype. The V call is TRBV19, the J call TRBJ2-1; 8 bases fit TRBD1. CDR1 is LNHDA, CDR2 SQIVND, per germline (reference sequence). The CDR3 contains 13 residues. V shed 4 bases and J 7 bases; nucleotides not matched to a gene: 3. Here the CDR3 reads CASSTWTGNEQFF. The CDR3 coding sequence is TGTGCCAGTAGTACATGGACAGGGAATGAGCAGTTCTTC.

There are a few counts of this clonotype. The rearrangement uses TRBV4-1 and TRBJ2-6; perhaps TRBD2 as D (5 bases). The V and J ends lost 1 base and 2 bases respectively, with 12 bases between them. CDR1 is MGHRA, CDR2 YSYEKL, per germline. The CDR3 is 17 residues long. The CDR3 here is CASSQGPRGAGANVLTF. The CDR3 nucleotides are TGCGCCAGCAGCCAAGGACCCCGGGGAGCTGGGGCCAACGTCCTGACTTTC.

For this clonotype: A junction boundary mismatches the germline segment, possibly from a read error. V and J are TRBV15 and TRBJ2-5; TRBD1 agrees at 9 bases. CDR1 and CDR2 (germline): LNHNV, YYDKDF (reference sequence). This CDR3 comprises 14 residues. CDR3 amino acids: CVTSSGTGRETQYF. Written as DNA, the CDR3 is TGTGTCACCAGTAGTGGGACAGGGAGGGAGACCCAGTACTTC.

This clonotype showed up just a few times. This chain joins TRBV12-3 or TRBV12-4 and TRBJ2-1; D call uncertain. This CDR3 region has 11 residues. V lost 5 bases, J lost 7 bases, and 6 bases lay in between. DNA for the CDR3: TGTGCCAGCAGTCTCCGGAATGAGCAGTTCTTC. Protein product: CASSLRNEQFF.

The rearrangement uses TRBV20-1 and TRBJ2-1, with D perhaps TRBD2 (6 bases). The length of the CDR3 is 14 residues. V dropped 6 bases and J dropped 5 bases, with 17 bases sitting between them. Per germline, CDR1 DFQATT and CDR2 SNEGSKA (reference sequence). CDR3 DNA sequence: TGCAGTGCGATGGGACTCGACACCGACAATGAGCAGTTCTTC. Its translation: CSAMGLDTDNEQFF.

This clonotype was seen many times. This rearrangement joins TRBV7-8 to TRBJ2-7; 10 bases are shared with TRBD1. The germline CDR1 and CDR2 sequences are SGHVS and FQNEAQ. The CDR3 sequence is 15 residues long. V lost 3 bases to trimming and J lost 2 bases; unmatched junction nucleotides: 4. CDR3 coding DNA: TGTGCCAGCAGCTTCGACAGGGGGCTCCCCTACGAGCAGTACTTC. Amino acid sequence: CASSFDRGLPYEQYF.

The CDR3 nucleotides read TGCGCCAGCAGCCAAGGGACAGTTTATCAGCCCCAGCATTTT. Protein: CASSQGTVYQPQHF. This chain uses TRBV4-1 with TRBJ1-5, with D tentatively TRBD1 (6 bases). Per the germline V gene, CDR1 is MGHRA and CDR2 is YSYEKL. CDR3 size: 14 residues. V was trimmed by 1 base and J by 5 bases, leaving 9 bases between them.

This chain links TRBV6-6 with TRBJ2-7, with TRBD1 matching 8 bases. V was pared by 4 bases and J by 2 bases, with 7 bases of the junction left unmatched. The germline gives CDR1 MNHNY, CDR2 SVGAGI (reference sequence). The CDR3 sequence is 15 residues long. The CDR3 reads CASSSYQGATYEQYF. The CDR3, as DNA: TGTGCCAGCAGTTCTTACCAGGGGGCCACCTACGAGCAGTACTTC.

This clonotype was seen only a few times. The chain recombines TRBV4-1 with TRBJ1-1, with D possibly matching TRBD1 (6 bases). This CDR3 has 15 amino acids. Between the trimmed V and J ends, which lost 4 bases and 5 bases, there was a span of 17 bases. Germline lookup yields CDR1 MGHRA and CDR2 YSYEKL. CDR3 in amino acids: CASSRRDIDWTEAFF. The CDR3 bases are TGCGCCAGCAGCCGCCGGGACATTGATTGGACTGAAGCTTTCTTT.

In its sample, this clonotype was seen many times. This chain connects TRBV6-2 or TRBV6-3 to TRBJ2-1, with TRBD1 as a possible D gene (6 bases). The ends were cut back, 6 bases at V and 0 bases at J, with 12 bases in the middle. The germline V gene has CDR1 MNHEY and CDR2 SVGEGT. The CDR3 extends over 15 amino acids. CDR3 sequence (DNA): TGTGCCAGCAGCAGGGGAGCGGTCTCCTACAATGAGCAGTTCTTC. The encoded protein is CASSRGAVSYNEQFF.

This clonotype was seen more than once but under ten times. The V gene is TRBV6-6, the J gene TRBJ1-1; the D is unclear. The CDR3 covers 14 residues. The V and J ends lost 2 bases and 2 bases respectively, with 9 bases between them. Germline loops: CDR1 MNHNY, CDR2 SVGAGI (reference sequence). In DNA form, the CDR3 reads TGTGCCAGCAGTTACGGGGTACAAAACACTGAAGCTTTCTTT. It specifies CASSYGVQNTEAFF.

Only a few counts were recorded for this clonotype. The V call is TRBV4-3, the J call TRBJ2-3; TRBD2 agrees at 7 bases. V was pared by 2 bases and J by 6 bases, with 2 bases of the junction left unmatched. There are 13 residues in the CDR3. Germline V gene sequence: CDR1 LGHNA, CDR2 YSLEER. CDR3 coding DNA: TGCGCCAGCAGCCAATGGGAGGGGGATACGCAGTATTTT. The encoded protein is CASSQWEGDTQYF.

J is TRBJ1-3 and V is TRBV28; D is unresolved. Germline lookup yields CDR1 MDHEN and CDR2 SYDVKM. The CDR3 consists of 16 residues. V lost 1 base and J 4 bases, leaving 14 bases between the germline ends. The CDR3, as DNA: TGTGCCAGCAGTTTATTCGGGGATCTGAGAGGAAACACCATATATTTT. As protein: CASSLFGDLRGNTIYF.

This clonotype has at least ten counts. The rearrangement joins TRBV20-1 to TRBJ2-7; perhaps TRBD1 as D (6 bases). The germline CDR1 and CDR2 sequences are DFQATT and SNEGSKA (reference sequence). Between the trimmed V and J ends, which lost 2 bases and 4 bases, there was a span of 12 bases. The CDR3 spans 13 residues. The CDR3 DNA sequence: TGCAGTGCTAGAACAGGGTTCGGTTACGAGCAGTACTTC. As protein: CSARTGFGYEQYF.

This clonotype was observed many times. The chain couples TRBV19 to TRBJ1-1; D unresolved. Trimming left V 5 bases short and J 0 bases short, with 13 bases between. CDR3 length: 15 amino acids. The germline V gene encodes CDR1 LNHDA and CDR2 SQIVND (reference sequence). CDR3: CASSESVVLNTEAFF. The DNA for the CDR3 is TGTGCCAGTAGTGAGTCCGTGGTCCTGAACACTGAAGCTTTCTTT.

This clonotype was seen many times. CDR3 bases: TGTGCCAGCAGCTTATCCCAGTCTAACTATGGCTACACCTTC. Protein product: CASSLSQSNYGYTF. This chain uses TRBV7-9 with TRBJ1-2; D call uncertain. The germline gives CDR1 SEHNR, CDR2 FQNEAQ (reference sequence). The length of the CDR3 is 14 residues. Trimming pared 2 bases from V and 0 bases from J, leaving 7 bases between.

The rearrangement uses TRBV9 and TRBJ1-1; D possibly corresponds to TRBD1 (5 bases). CDR3 length: 13 residues. CDR1 is SGDLS and CDR2 is YYNGEE in the germline V gene. V lost 3 bases and J lost 4, with 10 bases in between. The CDR3 nucleotides read TGTGCCAGCAGCGCCGCGGGGGGCACTGAAGCTTTCTTT. The encoded protein is CASSAAGGTEAFF.

The chain combines TRBV4-1 with TRBJ1-2, with D tentatively TRBD1 (6 bases). Germline V gene sequence: CDR1 MGHRA, CDR2 YSYEKL. The ends were cut back, 1 base at V and 6 bases at J, with 12 bases in the middle. There are 14 residues in the CDR3. This CDR3 reads CASSQGGLRHGYTF. CDR3 DNA sequence: TGCGCCAGCAGCCAAGGGGGGCTTCGTCATGGCTACACCTTC.

The chain has TRBV11-2 and TRBJ2-7; D is perhaps TRBD2 (6 bases). CDR1 and CDR2 from the germline V gene are SGHAT and FQNNGV. Trimming cost V 1 base and J 3 bases, with 10 bases left between them. The CDR3 extends over 14 amino acids. CDR3 residues: CASSLGHGGYEQYF. The DNA of the CDR3 is TGTGCCAGCAGCTTAGGTCACGGGGGCTACGAGCAGTACTTC.

V gene TRBV19 combines with J gene TRBJ2-4, with TRBD1 matching 9 bases. The germline CDR1 and CDR2 sequences are LNHDA and SQIVND (reference sequence). The trim removed 5 bases at V and 9 bases at J, leaving 8 bases unmatched. This CDR3 has 14 amino acids. The CDR3 DNA is TGTGCCAGTAGTCCTCCTTTGACAGGGGGCATTCAGTACTTC. It codes for CASSPPLTGGIQYF.

V is TRBV6-2 or TRBV6-3 and J is TRBJ2-7, with no clear D. The V gene lost 4 bases and the J gene lost 3 bases, with 7 bases spanning the gap. Germline V lookup: CDR1 MNHEY, CDR2 SVGEGT. CDR3 length: 12 amino acids. CDR3 nucleotide sequence: TGTGCCAGCAGTTTGAACGGCTACGAGCAGTACTTC. As protein: CASSLNGYEQYF.

This clonotype was seen many times. The CDR3 DNA reads as TGTGCCAGCAGCTTAAAGACTAGCGGGGTCAACAATGAGCAGTTCTTC. It yields the protein CASSLKTSGVNNEQFF. V usage is TRBV7-3 and J usage is TRBJ2-1; 11 positions match TRBD2. Germline lookup yields CDR1 SGHTA and CDR2 FQGTGA. After removal of 1 base from V and 5 bases from J, the junction contained 4 bases not matched to a gene. This CDR3 spans 16 amino acids.

This clonotype has just a few counts. The V gene is TRBV12-5, the J gene TRBJ1-2, with D hard to call. Per germline, CDR1 LGHNT and CDR2 FRNRAP. V was clipped by 2 bases and J by 4 bases, with 17 bases between them. There are 16 residues in the CDR3. The CDR3 loop reads CASGLPLRRTGYGYTF. CDR3 DNA sequence: TGTGCTAGTGGTTTGCCACTAAGAAGGACCGGCTATGGCTACACCTTC.

In this sample, this clonotype turned up many times. This rearrangement joins TRBV5-1 to TRBJ2-2; D is unclear. V lost 6 bases and J 3 bases, leaving 18 bases between the germline ends. This CDR3 region has 16 residues. Germline-derived CDR1 and CDR2 are SGHRS and YFSETQ. The CDR3 reads CASNNWSPRDTGELFF. In DNA, the CDR3 is TGCGCCAGCAACAACTGGAGTCCGCGAGACACCGGGGAGCTGTTTTTT. Full variable domain (missing parts from reference TRBV5-1 and TRBJ2-2): KAGVTQTPRYLIKTRGQQVTLSCSPISGHRSVSWYQQTPGQGLQFLFEYFSETQRNKGNFPGRFSGRQFSNSRSEMNVSTLELGDSALYLCASNNWSPRDTGELFFGEGSRLTVL.

This clonotype has a handful of counts. The V gene is TRBV5-6, the J gene TRBJ2-1, with 9 bases fitting TRBD2. The trim removed 5 bases at V and 4 bases at J, leaving 7 bases unmatched. The CDR3 spans 15 residues. CDR1 and CDR2 (germline): SGHDT, YYEEEE. The CDR3 here is CASRSPSGIYNEQFF. CDR3 bases: TGTGCCAGCAGATCACCTAGCGGGATATACAATGAGCAGTTCTTC.

This clonotype was observed a handful of times. This rearrangement joins TRBV7-8 to TRBJ2-3; TRBD2 matches at 9 bases. Germline CDR1 SGHVS, CDR2 FQNEAQ. Losses at the gene ends were 10 bases for V and 0 bases for J; bases not matched to a gene: 11. CDR3 length: 16 residues. The CDR3 protein is CATGVAGEGSTDTQYF. DNA for the CDR3: TGTGCCACCGGGGTAGCGGGGGAGGGAAGCACAGATACGCAGTATTTT. The variable domain in full, completed from reference TRBV7-8 and TRBJ2-3, reads GAGVSQSPRYKVAKRGQDVALRCDPISGHVSLFWYQQALGQGPEFLTYFQNEAQLDKSGLPSDRFFAERPEGSVSTLKIQRTQQEDSAVYLCATGVAGEGSTDTQYFGPGTRLTVL.

This chain connects TRBV9 to TRBJ2-7; a weak D match, TRBD1 (5 bases). Germline V gives CDR1 SGDLS, CDR2 YYNGEE. V was shortened by 0 bases and J by 3 bases, with 7 bases between the two germline ends. This CDR3 has 13 residues. The CDR3 loop is CASSVGGDYEQYF. CDR3 DNA: TGTGCCAGCAGCGTAGGGGGCGACTACGAGCAGTACTTC.